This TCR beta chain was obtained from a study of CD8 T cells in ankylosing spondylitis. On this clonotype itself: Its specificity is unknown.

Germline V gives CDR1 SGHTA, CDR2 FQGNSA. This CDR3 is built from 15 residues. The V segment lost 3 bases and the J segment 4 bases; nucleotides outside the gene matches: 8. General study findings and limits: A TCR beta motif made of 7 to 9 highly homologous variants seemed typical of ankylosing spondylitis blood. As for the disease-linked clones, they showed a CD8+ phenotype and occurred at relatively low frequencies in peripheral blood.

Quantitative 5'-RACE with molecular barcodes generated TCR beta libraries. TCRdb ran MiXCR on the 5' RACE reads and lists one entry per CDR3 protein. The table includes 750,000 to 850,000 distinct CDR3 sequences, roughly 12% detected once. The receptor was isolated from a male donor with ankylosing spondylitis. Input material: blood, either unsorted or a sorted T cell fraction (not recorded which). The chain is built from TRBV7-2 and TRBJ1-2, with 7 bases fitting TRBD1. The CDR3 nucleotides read TGTGCCAGCAGCTTTCGACAGGGTACAATCTATGGCTACACCTTC. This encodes CASSFRQGTIYGYTF.